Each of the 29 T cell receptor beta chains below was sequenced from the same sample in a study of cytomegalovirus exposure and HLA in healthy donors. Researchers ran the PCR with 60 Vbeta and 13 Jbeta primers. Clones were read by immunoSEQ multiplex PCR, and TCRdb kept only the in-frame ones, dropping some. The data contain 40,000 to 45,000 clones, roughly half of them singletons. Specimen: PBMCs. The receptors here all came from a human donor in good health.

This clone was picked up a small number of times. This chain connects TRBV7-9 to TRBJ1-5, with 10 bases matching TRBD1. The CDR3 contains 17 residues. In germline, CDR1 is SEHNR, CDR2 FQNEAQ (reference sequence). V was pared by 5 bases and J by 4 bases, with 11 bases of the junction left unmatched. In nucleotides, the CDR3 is TGTGCCAGCAGCCTTGGAACCGGGACAGGGGATAATCAGCCCCAGCATTTT. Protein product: CASSLGTGTGDNQPQHF.

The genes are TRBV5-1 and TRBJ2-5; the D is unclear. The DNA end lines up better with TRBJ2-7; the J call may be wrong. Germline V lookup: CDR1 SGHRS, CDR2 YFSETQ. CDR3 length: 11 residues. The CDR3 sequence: CASSLNYEQYF. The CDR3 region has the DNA TGCGCCAGCAGTCTGAACTACGAGCAGTACTTC.

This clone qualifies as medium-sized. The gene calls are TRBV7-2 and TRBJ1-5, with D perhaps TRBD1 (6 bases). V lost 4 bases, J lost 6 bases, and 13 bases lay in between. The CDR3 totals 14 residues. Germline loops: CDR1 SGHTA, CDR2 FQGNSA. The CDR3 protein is CASSSTGQFQPQHF. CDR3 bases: TGTGCCAGCAGCTCCACTGGACAGTTTCAGCCCCAGCATTTT.

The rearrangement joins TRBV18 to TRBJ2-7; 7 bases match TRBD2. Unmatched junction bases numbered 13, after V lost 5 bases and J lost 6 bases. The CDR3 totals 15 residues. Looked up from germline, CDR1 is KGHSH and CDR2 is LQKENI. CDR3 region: CASSSQRGGRGEQYF. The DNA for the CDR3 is TGTGCCAGCTCATCTCAGCGGGGCGGTAGAGGCGAGCAGTACTTC.

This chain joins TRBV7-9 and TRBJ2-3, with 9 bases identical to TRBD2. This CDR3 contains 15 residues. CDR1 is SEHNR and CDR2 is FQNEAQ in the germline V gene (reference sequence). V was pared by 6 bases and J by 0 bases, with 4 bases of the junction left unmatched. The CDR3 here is CASRPGLASTDTQYF. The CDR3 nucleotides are TGTGCCAGCAGACCTGGACTAGCGAGCACAGATACGCAGTATTTT. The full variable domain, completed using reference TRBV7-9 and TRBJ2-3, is DTGVSQNPRHKITKRGQNVTFRCDPISEHNRLYWYRQTLGQGPEFLTYFQNEAQLEKSRLLSDRFSAERPKGSFSTLEIQRTEQGDSAMYLCASRPGLASTDTQYFGPGTRLTVL.

CDR3: CASSPRGQGTVSNQPQHF. As DNA, the CDR3 is TGTGCCAGCAGTCCGAGGGGGCAGGGGACAGTGAGCAATCAGCCCCAGCATTTT. This chain links TRBV27 with TRBJ1-5, with TRBD1 identical over 7 bases. The CDR3 runs to 18 residues. Per germline, CDR1 MNHEY and CDR2 SMNVEV (reference sequence). V shed 5 bases, J shed 1 base, and the junction held 14 bases outside the gene matches.

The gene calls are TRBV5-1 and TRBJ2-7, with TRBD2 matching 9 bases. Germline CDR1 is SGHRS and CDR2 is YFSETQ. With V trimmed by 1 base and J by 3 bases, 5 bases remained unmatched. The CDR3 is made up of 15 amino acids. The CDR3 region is CASSLLAGEYYEQYF. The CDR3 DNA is TGCGCCAGCAGCTTGTTAGCGGGAGAGTACTACGAGCAGTACTTC.

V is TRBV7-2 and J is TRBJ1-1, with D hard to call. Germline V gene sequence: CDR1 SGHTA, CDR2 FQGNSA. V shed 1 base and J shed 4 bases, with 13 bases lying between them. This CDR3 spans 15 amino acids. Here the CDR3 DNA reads TGTGCCAGCAGCTTAGTCCGGGGTTGGAGCACTGAAGCTTTCTTT. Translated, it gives CASSLVRGWSTEAFF.

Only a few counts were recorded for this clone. The CDR3 DNA follows: TGTGCCAGCAGCCTTAAGCCGACTAGCGGGGGGCCTGATACGCAGTATTTT. It codes for CASSLKPTSGGPDTQYF. The chain is built from TRBV11-2 and TRBJ2-3; 13 bases align to TRBD2. Germline values: CDR1 SGHAT, CDR2 FQNNGV. V lost 5 bases to trimming and J lost 6 bases; unmatched junction nucleotides: 11. The CDR3 is 17 residues long.

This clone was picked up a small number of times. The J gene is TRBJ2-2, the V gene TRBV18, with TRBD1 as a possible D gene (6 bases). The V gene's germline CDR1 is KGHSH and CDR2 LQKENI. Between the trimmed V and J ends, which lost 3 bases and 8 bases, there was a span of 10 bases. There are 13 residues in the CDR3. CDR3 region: CASSPGAKGELFF. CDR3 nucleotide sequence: TGTGCCAGCTCACCGGGGGCGAAAGGGGAGCTGTTTTTT.

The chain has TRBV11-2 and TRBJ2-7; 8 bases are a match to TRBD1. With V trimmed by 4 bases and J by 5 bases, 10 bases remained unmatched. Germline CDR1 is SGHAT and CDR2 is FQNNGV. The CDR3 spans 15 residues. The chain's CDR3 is CASSSTGTGTNEQYF. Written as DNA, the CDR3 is TGTGCCAGCAGCTCAACCGGGACAGGTACGAACGAGCAGTACTTC.

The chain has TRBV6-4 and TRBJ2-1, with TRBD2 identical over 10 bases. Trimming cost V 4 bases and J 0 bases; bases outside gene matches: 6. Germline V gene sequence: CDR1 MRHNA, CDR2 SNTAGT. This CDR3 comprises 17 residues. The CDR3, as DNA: TGTGCCAGCAGTGTAACTACTAGCGGGACCTCCTACAATGAGCAGTTCTTC. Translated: CASSVTTSGTSYNEQFF.

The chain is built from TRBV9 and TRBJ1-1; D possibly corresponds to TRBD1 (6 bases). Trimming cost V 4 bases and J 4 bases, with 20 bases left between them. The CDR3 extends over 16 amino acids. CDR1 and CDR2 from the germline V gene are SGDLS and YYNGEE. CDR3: CASSLEGGRRSTEAFF. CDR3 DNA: TGTGCCAGCAGCTTAGAGGGGGGGCGCCGGAGCACTGAAGCTTTCTTT.

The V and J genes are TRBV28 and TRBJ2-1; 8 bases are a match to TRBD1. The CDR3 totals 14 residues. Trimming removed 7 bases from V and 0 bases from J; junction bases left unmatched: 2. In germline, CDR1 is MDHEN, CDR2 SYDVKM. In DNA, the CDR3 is TGTGCCAGCACCGGGACAGGCTCCTACAATGAGCAGTTCTTC. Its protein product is CASTGTGSYNEQFF.

CDR3 nucleotides: TGCAGCGTTGAAGATCTGGTAGCGGGAGGCTACAATGAGCAGTTCTTC. Translated: CSVEDLVAGGYNEQFF. The rearrangement links TRBV29-1 to TRBJ2-1, with 10 bases matching TRBD2. This CDR3 spans 16 amino acids. Unmatched junction bases numbered 5, after V lost 0 bases and J lost 3 bases. Germline V CDR1 and CDR2: SQVTM, ANQGSEA.

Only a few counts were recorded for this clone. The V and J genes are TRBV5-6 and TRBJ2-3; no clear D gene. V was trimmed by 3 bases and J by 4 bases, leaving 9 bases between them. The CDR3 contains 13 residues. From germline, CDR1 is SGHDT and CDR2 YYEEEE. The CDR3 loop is CASSSQASDTQYF. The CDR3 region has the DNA TGTGCCAGCAGCTCCCAAGCTTCAGATACGCAGTATTTT.

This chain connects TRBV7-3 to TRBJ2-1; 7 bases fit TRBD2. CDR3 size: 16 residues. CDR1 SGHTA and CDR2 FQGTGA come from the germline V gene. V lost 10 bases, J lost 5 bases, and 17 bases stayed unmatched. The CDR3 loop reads CANSSLASGSDNEQFF. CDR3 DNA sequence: TGTGCCAACAGTTCCTTAGCTAGCGGCAGCGACAATGAGCAGTTCTTC. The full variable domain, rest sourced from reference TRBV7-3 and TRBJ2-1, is GAGVSQTPSNKVTEKGKYVELRCDPISGHTALYWYRQSLGQGPEFLIYFQGTGAADDSGLPNDRFFAVRPEGSVSTLKIQRTERGDSAVYLCANSSLASGSDNEQFFGPGTRLTVL.

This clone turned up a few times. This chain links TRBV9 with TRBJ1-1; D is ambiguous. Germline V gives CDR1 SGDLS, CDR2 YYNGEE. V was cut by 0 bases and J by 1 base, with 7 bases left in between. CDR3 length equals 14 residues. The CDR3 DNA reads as TGTGCCAGCAGCGTAGGCGCGGGGAACACTGAAGCTTTCTTT. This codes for CASSVGAGNTEAFF.

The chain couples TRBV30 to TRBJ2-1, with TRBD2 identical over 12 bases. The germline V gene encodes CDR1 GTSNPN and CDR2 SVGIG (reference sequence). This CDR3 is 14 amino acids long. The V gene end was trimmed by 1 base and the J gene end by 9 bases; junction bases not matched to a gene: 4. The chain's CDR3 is CAWSAGLAGFEQFF. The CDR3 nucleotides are TGTGCCTGGAGTGCGGGACTAGCGGGCTTTGAGCAGTTCTTC.

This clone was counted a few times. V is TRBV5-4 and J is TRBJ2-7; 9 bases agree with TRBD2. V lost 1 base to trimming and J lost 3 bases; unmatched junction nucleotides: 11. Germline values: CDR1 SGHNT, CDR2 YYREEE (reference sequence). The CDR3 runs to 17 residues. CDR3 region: CASSLLVIAGDHYEQYF. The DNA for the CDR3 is TGTGCCAGCAGCTTGTTGGTTATAGCGGGGGACCACTACGAGCAGTACTTC.

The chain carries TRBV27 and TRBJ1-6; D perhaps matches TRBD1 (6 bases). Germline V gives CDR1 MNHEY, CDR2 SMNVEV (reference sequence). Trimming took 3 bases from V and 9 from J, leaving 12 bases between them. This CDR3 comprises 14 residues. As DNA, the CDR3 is TGTGCCAGCAGTTTGGGGAGGGGGGCTTCACCCCTCCACTTT. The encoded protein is CASSLGRGASPLHF.

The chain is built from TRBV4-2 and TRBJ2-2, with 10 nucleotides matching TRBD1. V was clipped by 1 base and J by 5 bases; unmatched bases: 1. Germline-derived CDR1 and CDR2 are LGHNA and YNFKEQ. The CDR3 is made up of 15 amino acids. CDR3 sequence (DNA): TGTGCCAGCAGCCAAGGGACAGGGGGGACCGGGGAGCTGTTTTTT. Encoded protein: CASSQGTGGTGELFF.

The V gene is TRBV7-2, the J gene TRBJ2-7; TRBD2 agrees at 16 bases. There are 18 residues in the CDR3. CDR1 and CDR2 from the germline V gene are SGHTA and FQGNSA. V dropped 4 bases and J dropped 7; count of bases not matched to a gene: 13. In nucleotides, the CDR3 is TGTGCCAGCAGCTGGCAGCCGGGACTAGCGGGAGGGCCTCAAGAGCAGTACTTC. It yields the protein CASSWQPGLAGGPQEQYF.

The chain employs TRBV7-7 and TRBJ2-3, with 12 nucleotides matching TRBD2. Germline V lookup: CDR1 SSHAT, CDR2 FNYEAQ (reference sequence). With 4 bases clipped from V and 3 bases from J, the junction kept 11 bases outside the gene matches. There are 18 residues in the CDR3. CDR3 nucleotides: TGTGCCAGCAGCTCCGGGACTAGCGGGCCCGCGAGTACAGATACGCAGTATTTT. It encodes CASSSGTSGPASTDTQYF.

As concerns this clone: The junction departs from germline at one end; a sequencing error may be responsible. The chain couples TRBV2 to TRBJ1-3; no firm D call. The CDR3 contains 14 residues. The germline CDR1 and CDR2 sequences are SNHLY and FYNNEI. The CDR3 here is CASSESVSGDTIYF. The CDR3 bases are TGTGCCAGCAGTGAGTCAGTCTCTGGAGACACCATATATTTT. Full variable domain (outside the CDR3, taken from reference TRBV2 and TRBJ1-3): EPEVTQTPSHQVTQMGQEVILRCVPISNHLYFYWYRQILGQKVEFLVSFYNNEISEKSEIFDDQFSVERPDGSNFTLKIRSTKLEDSAMYFCASSESVSGDTIYFGEGSWLTVV.

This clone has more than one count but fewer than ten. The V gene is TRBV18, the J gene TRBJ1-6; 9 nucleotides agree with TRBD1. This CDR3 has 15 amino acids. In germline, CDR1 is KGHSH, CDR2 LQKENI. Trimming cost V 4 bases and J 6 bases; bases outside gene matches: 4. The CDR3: CASSLNRGRNSPLHF. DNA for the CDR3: TGTGCCAGCTCACTTAACAGGGGGCGTAATTCACCCCTCCACTTT.

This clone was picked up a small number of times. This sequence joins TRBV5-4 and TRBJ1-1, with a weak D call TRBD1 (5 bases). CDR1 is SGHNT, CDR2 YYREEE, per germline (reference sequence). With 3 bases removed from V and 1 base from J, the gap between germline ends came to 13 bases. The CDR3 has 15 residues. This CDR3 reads CASSSHDRANTEAFF. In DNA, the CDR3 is TGTGCCAGCAGCTCACATGACAGAGCGAACACTGAAGCTTTCTTT.

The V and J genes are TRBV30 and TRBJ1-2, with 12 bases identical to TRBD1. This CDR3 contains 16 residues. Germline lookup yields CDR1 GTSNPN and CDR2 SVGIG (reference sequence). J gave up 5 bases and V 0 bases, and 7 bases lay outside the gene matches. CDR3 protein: CAWSVVGTGGRYGYTF. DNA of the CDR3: TGTGCCTGGAGTGTAGTAGGGACAGGGGGCAGGTATGGCTACACCTTC. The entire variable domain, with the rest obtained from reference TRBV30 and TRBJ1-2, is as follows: SQTIHQWPATLVQPVGSPLSLECTVEGTSNPNLYWYRQAAGRGLQLLFYSVGIGQISSEVPQNLSASRPQDRQFILSSKKLLLSDSGFYLCAWSVVGTGGRYGYTFGSGTRLTVV.

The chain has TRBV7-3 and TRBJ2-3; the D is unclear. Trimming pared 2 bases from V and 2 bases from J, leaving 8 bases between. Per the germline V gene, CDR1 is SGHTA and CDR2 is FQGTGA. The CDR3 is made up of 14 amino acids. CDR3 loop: CASSLGQLTDTQYF. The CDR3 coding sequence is TGTGCCAGCAGCTTAGGGCAGCTCACAGATACGCAGTATTTT.